This T cell receptor beta chain derives from a study of T cell responses to AZD1222 COVID-19 vaccine. Findings and limits, study-wide: Regions left unmutated in variants are reportedly the target of nearly half of spike-specific TCRs. Possibly, clonal diversity was underestimated; donors were largely white British and included more females. With dominance at 160-218 and 743-854, vaccine-associated CD4 TCRs spanned spike.

A note on this clone: Its antigen is as yet unknown.

V gave up 6 bases and J gave up 0 bases, with 15 bases separating them. The CDR3 loop spans 15 amino acids. CDR1 is MNHEY and CDR2 is SVGAGI in the germline V gene. Profiling relied on immunoSEQ multiplex PCR, and the TCRdb table lists in-frame clones only, not all of them. This table has 77,000 or so clones, about 91% appearing once. Sequencing used peripheral blood, obtained on day 0 of MenACWY control vaccination. The receptor was derived from an adult in good health. The chain recombines TRBV6-5 with TRBJ2-7; tentatively, D is TRBD2 (6 bases). The CDR3: CASSPRDSSSYEQYF. The CDR3 nucleotides read TGTGCCAGCAGCCCCCGGGACTCCAGCTCCTACGAGCAGTACTTC.